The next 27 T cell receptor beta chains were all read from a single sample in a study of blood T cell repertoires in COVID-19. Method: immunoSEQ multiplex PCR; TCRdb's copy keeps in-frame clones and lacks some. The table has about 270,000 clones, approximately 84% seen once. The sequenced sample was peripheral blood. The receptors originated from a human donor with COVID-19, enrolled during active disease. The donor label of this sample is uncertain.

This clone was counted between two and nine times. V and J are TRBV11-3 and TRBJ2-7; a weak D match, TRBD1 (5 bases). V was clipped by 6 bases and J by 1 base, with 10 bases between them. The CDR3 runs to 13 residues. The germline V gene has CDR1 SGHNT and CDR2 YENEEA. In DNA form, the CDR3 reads TGTGCCAGCAGTGGGTCAGGGTCCTACGAGCAGTACTTC. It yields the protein CASSGSGSYEQYF.

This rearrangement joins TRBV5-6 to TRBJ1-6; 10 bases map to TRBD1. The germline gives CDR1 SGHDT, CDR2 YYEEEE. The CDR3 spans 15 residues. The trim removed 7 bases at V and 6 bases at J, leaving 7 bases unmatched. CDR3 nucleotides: TGTGCCAGCCGTGGGACAGGGGCTGGTAATTCACCCCTCCACTTT. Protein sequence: CASRGTGAGNSPLHF.

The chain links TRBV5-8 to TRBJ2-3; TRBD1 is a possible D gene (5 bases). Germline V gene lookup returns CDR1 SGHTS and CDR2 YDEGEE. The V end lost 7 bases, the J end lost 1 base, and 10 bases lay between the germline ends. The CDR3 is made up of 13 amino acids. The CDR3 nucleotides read TGTGCCAGCCACCCCAGGGGCACAGATACGCAGTATTTT. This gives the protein CASHPRGTDTQYF.

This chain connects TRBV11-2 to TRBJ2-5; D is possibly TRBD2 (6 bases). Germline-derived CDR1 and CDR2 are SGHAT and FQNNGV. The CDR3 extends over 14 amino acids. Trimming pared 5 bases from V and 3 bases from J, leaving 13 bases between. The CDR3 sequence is CASSPAPGEETQYF. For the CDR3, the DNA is TGTGCCAGCAGCCCCGCTCCGGGGGAAGAGACCCAGTACTTC.

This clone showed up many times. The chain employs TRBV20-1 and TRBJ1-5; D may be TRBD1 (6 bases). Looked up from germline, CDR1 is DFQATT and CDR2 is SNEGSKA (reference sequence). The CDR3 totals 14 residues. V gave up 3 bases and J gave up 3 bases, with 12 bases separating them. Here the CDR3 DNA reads TGCAGTGCTAGTACAGGGAAGGACAATCAGCCCCAGCATTTT. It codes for CSASTGKDNQPQHF.

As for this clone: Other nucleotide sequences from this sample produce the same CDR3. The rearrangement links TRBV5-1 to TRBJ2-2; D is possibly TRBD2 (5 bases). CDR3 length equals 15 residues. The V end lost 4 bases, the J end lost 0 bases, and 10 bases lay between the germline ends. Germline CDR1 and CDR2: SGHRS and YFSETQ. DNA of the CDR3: TGCGCCAGCAGCCTCAGCGGCACGAACACCGGGGAGCTGTTTTTT. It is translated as CASSLSGTNTGELFF.

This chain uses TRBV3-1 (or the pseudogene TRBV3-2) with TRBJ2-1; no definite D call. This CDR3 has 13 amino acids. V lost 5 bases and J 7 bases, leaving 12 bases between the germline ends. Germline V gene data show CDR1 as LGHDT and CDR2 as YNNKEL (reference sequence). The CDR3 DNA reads TGTGCCAGCAGCGCACACCCCGGGAATGAGCAGTTCTTC. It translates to CASSAHPGNEQFF.

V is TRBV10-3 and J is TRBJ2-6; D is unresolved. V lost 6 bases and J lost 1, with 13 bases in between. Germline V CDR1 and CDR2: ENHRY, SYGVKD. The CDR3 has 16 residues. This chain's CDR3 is CAIRKPSYSGANVLTF. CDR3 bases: TGTGCCATCAGGAAGCCGAGTTATTCTGGGGCCAACGTCCTGACTTTC.

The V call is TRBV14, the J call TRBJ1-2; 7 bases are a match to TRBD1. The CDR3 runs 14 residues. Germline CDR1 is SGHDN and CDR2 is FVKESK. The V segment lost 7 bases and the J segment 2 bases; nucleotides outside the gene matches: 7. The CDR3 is CASTPTGLNYGYTF. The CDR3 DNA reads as TGTGCCAGCACCCCGACAGGGTTGAACTATGGCTACACCTTC.

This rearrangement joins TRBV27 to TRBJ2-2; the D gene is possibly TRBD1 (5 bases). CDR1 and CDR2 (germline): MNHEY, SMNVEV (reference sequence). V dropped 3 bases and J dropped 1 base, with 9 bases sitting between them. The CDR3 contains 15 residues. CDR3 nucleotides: TGTGCCAGCAGTTTCCAGGGAAGGAACACCGGGGAGCTGTTTTTT. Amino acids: CASSFQGRNTGELFF.

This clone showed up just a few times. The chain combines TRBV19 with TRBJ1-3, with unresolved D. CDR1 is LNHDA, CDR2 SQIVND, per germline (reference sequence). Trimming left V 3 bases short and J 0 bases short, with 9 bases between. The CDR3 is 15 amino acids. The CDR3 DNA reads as TGTGCCAGTAGTATGAACAGTATCTCTGGAAACACCATATATTTT. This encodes CASSMNSISGNTIYF. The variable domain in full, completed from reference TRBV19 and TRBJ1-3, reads DGGITQSPKYLFRKEGQNVTLSCEQNLNHDAMYWYRQDPGQGLRLIYYSQIVNDFQKGDIAEGYSVSREKKESFPLTVTSAQKNPTAFYLCASSMNSISGNTIYFGEGSWLTVV.

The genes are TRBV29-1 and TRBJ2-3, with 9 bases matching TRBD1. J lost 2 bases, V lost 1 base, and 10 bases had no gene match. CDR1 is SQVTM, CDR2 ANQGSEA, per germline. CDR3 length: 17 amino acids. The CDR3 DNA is TGCAGCGTTGAAGCCACCGGGACAGGGCTCTCCACAGATACGCAGTATTTT. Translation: CSVEATGTGLSTDTQYF.

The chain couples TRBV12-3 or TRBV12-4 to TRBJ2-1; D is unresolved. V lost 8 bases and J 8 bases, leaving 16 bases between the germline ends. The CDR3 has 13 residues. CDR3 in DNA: TGTGCCAGCTATTGGTCCAACACCGATGAGCAGTTCTTC. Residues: CASYWSNTDEQFF.

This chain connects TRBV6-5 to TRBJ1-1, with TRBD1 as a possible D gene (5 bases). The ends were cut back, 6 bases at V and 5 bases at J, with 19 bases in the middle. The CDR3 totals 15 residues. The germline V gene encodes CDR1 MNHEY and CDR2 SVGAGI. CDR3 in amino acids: CASSQQTAPFTEAFF. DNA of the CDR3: TGTGCCAGCAGCCAACAGACAGCGCCATTTACTGAAGCTTTCTTT.

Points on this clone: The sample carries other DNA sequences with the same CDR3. The CDR3 is CASSRDRDYGYTF. The CDR3 DNA reads TGTGCCAGCAGCCGGGACAGGGACTATGGCTACACCTTC. J is TRBJ1-2 and V is TRBV12-3 or TRBV12-4; 9 bases fit TRBD1. V lost 6 bases and J lost 3; bases outside the gene matches: 2. This CDR3 spans 13 amino acids.

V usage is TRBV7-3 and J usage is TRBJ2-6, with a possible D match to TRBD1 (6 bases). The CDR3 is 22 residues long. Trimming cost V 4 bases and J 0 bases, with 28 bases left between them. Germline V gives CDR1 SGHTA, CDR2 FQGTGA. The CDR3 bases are TGTGCCAGCAGCTCGGTGGCCCAGACAGGCAACTTACCAGACTCTGGGGCCAACGTCCTGACTTTC. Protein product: CASSSVAQTGNLPDSGANVLTF.

This chain's CDR3 is CASRYTLSANTYEQYF. The CDR3 DNA reads TGTGCCAGCAGATATACTCTTAGCGCAAACACCTACGAGCAGTACTTC. The chain combines TRBV2 with TRBJ2-7; tentatively, D is TRBD2 (5 bases). The CDR3 is 16 amino acids. Germline V gene data show CDR1 as SNHLY and CDR2 as FYNNEI. V was pared by 6 bases and J by 2 bases, with 20 bases between.

The CDR3 is CATSDPVAGVPETQYF. CDR3 bases: TGTGCCACCAGTGATCCCGTAGCGGGAGTACCAGAGACCCAGTACTTC. V gene TRBV24-1 combines with J gene TRBJ2-5; 9 nucleotides align to TRBD2. CDR3 length: 16 amino acids. CDR1 is KGHDR and CDR2 is SFDVKD in the germline V gene. V was pared by 3 bases and J by 4 bases, with 8 bases of the junction left unmatched.

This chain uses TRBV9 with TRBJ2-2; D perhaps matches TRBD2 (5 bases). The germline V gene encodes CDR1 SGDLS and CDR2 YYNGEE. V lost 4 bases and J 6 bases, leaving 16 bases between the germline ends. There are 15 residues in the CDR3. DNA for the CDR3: TGTGCCAGCAGCAACCCGGGTCTCGGGGCCGGGGAGCTGTTTTTT. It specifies CASSNPGLGAGELFF. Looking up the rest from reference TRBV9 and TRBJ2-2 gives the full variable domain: DSGVTQTPKHLITATGQRVTLRCSPRSGDLSVYWYQQSLDQGLQFLIQYYNGEERAKGNILERFSAQQFPDLHSELNLSSLELGDSALYFCASSNPGLGAGELFFGEGSRLTVL.

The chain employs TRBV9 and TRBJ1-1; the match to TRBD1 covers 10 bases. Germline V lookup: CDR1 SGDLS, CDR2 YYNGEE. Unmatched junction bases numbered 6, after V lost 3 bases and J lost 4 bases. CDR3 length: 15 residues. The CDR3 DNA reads TGTGCCAGCAGCGCGCGGACAGGGGGTGCCACTGAAGCTTTCTTT. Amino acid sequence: CASSARTGGATEAFF.

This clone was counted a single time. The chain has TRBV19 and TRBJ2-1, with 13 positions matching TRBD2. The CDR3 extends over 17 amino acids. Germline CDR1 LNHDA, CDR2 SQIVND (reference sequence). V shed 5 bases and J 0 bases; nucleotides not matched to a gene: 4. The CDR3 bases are TGTGCCAGTAGTGGGACTAGCGGGGCCGGCTCCTACAATGAGCAGTTCTTC. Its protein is CASSGTSGAGSYNEQFF.

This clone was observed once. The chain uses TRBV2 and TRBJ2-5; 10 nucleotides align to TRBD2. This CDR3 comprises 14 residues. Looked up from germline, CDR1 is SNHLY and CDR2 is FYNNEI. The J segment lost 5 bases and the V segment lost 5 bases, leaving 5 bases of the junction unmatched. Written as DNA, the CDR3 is TGTGCCAGCAGTTCTAGCGGGAGTAGGGAGACCCAGTACTTC. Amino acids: CASSSSGSRETQYF.

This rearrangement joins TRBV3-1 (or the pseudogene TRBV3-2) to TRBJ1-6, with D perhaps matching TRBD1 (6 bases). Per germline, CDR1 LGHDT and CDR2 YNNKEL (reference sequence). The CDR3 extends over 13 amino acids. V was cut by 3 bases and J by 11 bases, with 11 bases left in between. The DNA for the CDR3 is TGTGCCAGCAGCCAGGCAGGACAGACACCCCTCCACTTT. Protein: CASSQAGQTPLHF.

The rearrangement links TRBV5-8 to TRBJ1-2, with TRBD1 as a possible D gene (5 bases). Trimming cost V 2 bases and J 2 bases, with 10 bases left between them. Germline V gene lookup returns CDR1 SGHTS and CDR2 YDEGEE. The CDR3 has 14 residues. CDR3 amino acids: CASSFTRGNYGYTF. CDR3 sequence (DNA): TGTGCCAGCAGCTTCACAAGGGGAAACTATGGCTACACCTTC.

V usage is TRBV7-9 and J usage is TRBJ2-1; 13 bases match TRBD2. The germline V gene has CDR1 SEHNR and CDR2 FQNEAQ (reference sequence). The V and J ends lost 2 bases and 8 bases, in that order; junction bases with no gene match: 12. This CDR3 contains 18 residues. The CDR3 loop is CASSLRAQGLAGSHEQFF. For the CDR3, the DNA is TGTGCCAGCAGCTTACGTGCACAGGGACTAGCGGGATCACATGAGCAGTTCTTC.

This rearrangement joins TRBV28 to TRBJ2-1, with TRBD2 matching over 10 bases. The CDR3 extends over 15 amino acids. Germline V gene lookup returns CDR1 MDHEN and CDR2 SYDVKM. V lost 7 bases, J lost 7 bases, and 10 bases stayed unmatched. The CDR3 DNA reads TGTGCCAGCAACTCTCTAGCGGGAGCTCGAAATGAGCAGTTCTTC. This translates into CASNSLAGARNEQFF. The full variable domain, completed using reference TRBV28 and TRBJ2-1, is DVKVTQSSRYLVKRTGEKVFLECVQDMDHENMFWYRQDPGLGLRLIYFSYDVKMKEKGDIPEGYSVSREKKERFSLILESASTNQTSMYLCASNSLAGARNEQFFGPGTRLTVL.

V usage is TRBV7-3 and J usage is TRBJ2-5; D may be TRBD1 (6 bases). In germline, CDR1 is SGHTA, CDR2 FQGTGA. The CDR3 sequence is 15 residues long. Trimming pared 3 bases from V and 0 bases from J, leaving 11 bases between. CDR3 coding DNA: TGTGCCAGCAGCTTGGGACATCTGTACCAAGAGACCCAGTACTTC. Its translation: CASSLGHLYQETQYF.